Listed here are 16 T cell receptor beta chains from one sample, sequenced in a study of T-cell memory formation after mild COVID-19. TCRdb passed the 5' RACE reads through MiXCR, listing each CDR3 protein once. Here the sample spans around 500,000 distinct CDR3 sequences, roughly 18% being singletons. The specimen sequenced was PBMCs or a T cell subset sorted from them (not recorded which). The receptors derive from an adult woman who had mild COVID-19 (a few samples of this study predate the infection). Cell type and time point are not known.

This clonotype was counted between two and nine times. The chain links TRBV7-9 to TRBJ1-1; TRBD1 is a possible D gene (6 bases). Germline V lookup: CDR1 SEHNR, CDR2 FQNEAQ (reference sequence). V was shortened by 3 bases and J by 5 bases, with 13 bases between the two germline ends. The CDR3 consists of 14 residues. In DNA, the CDR3 is TGTGCCAGCAGCTTTGAGGGGGGTCTGACTGAAGCTTTCTTT. This sequence encodes CASSFEGGLTEAFF.

V and J are TRBV6-1 and TRBJ2-1; TRBD1 matches 9 bases. Unmatched junction bases numbered 8, after V lost 0 bases and J lost 8 bases. The CDR3 covers 16 residues. Germline V gene lookup returns CDR1 MNHNS and CDR2 SASEGT. The CDR3 loop is CASSEAGGDRVYEQFF. In DNA, the CDR3 is TGTGCCAGCAGTGAAGCGGGAGGGGACAGGGTCTATGAGCAGTTCTTC.

The chain uses TRBV30 and TRBJ1-2; 9 positions match TRBD1. This CDR3 spans 15 amino acids. J was trimmed by 5 bases and V by 3 bases; bases with no gene match: 10. CDR1 is GTSNPN and CDR2 is SVGIG in the germline V gene (reference sequence). In DNA, the CDR3 is TGTGCCTGGAGCCTCTACGGGACAGGGCCATATGGCTACACCTTC. Translated: CAWSLYGTGPYGYTF.

The chain recombines TRBV6-1 with TRBJ2-4; 8 positions match TRBD2. V shed 6 bases and J 1 base; nucleotides not matched to a gene: 5. Germline V gene data show CDR1 as MNHNS and CDR2 as SASEGT. CDR3 size: 15 residues. The CDR3: CASSTSGGAKNIQYF. The CDR3 DNA reads TGTGCCAGCAGCACTAGCGGAGGGGCCAAAAACATTCAGTACTTC.

With respect to this clonotype: Just one base apart from a much larger clone, this may be a read error. This chain connects TRBV5-1 to TRBJ1-1; 8 bases line up with TRBD1. This CDR3 is built from 12 residues. Per the germline V gene, CDR1 is SGHRS and CDR2 is YFSETQ. The ends lost 3 bases at V and 6 bases at J; junction bases unmatched: 1. As DNA, the CDR3 is TGCGCCAGCAGCTCAGGGGGCCCTGAAGCTTTCTTT. Protein sequence: CASSSGGPEAFF.

The CDR3 reads CASSPGLAGMSYEQYF. The CDR3 coding sequence is TGCGCCAGCAGCCCGGGACTAGCGGGTATGTCCTACGAGCAGTACTTC. The chain employs TRBV4-1 and TRBJ2-7; 12 nucleotides match TRBD2. The CDR3 spans 16 residues. Per the germline V gene, CDR1 is MGHRA and CDR2 is YSYEKL. With V trimmed by 4 bases and J by 1 base, 5 bases remained unmatched.

This chain links TRBV7-9 with TRBJ1-2; no clear D. The CDR3 contains 16 residues. V lost 5 bases to trimming and J lost 4 bases, with 20 bases between them. Per germline, CDR1 SEHNR and CDR2 FQNEAQ (reference sequence). The CDR3 region is CASSPVMTGIVYGYTF. CDR3 DNA sequence: TGTGCCAGCAGCCCCGTTATGACGGGTATTGTCTATGGCTACACCTTC.

This clonotype has more than one count but fewer than ten. The chain's CDR3 is CASSQDRGPPLGNEQFF. CDR3 DNA sequence: TGTGCCAGCAGCCAAGATAGGGGGCCACCGTTAGGCAATGAGCAGTTCTTC. The rearrangement uses TRBV4-2 and TRBJ2-1, with 7 bases aligning to TRBD1. The CDR3 extends over 17 amino acids. Per the germline V gene, CDR1 is LGHNA and CDR2 is YNFKEQ. V trimming: 0 bases; J trimming: 6 bases; junction bases outside the gene matches: 11.

This clonotype was seen ten or more times. The chain joins TRBV4-1 to TRBJ2-7; D possibly corresponds to TRBD2 (6 bases). The V end lost 4 bases, the J end lost 3 bases, and 13 bases lay between the germline ends. This CDR3 has 14 amino acids. Germline assignment: CDR1 MGHRA and CDR2 YSYEKL. DNA of the CDR3: TGCGCCAGCAGCCCCAGCCCGCGGGGCTACGAGCAGTACTTC. Translation: CASSPSPRGYEQYF.

The V and J genes are TRBV7-2 and TRBJ2-7; a possible D gene is TRBD1 (6 bases). Trimming left V 5 bases short and J 3 bases short, with 11 bases between. This CDR3 region has 13 residues. Germline CDR1 reads SGHTA; CDR2 reads FQGNSA. This CDR3 reads CASSESDSYEQYF. CDR3 bases: TGTGCCAGCAGCGAGTCGGACAGCTACGAGCAGTACTTC.

This clonotype turned up a few times. The V gene is TRBV11-3, the J gene TRBJ2-3; perhaps TRBD2 as D (7 bases). The CDR3 totals 17 residues. Per germline, CDR1 SGHNT and CDR2 YENEEA. V gave up 5 bases and J gave up 3 bases, with 21 bases separating them. CDR3 sequence reads: CASSLLRGGVGTDTQYF. The CDR3, as DNA: TGTGCCAGCAGCCTACTCAGAGGGGGGGTTGGTACAGATACGCAGTATTTT.

With regard to this clonotype: This could be a read error, since a much larger clone is one nucleotide away. The CDR3 does not close with the conserved phenylalanine or tryptophan, likely indicating a read error. The V and J genes are TRBV5-1 and TRBJ1-1, with D perhaps TRBD1 (5 bases). The CDR3 extends over 12 amino acids. The germline V gene has CDR1 SGHRS and CDR2 YFSETQ. V was clipped by 4 bases and J by 6 bases, with 10 bases between them. The CDR3 region has the DNA TGCGCCAGCAGCCTGGACACAGCTGAAGCTTTCTAT. This encodes CASSLDTAEAFY.

The V call is TRBV4-3, the J call TRBJ2-2, with 7 bases aligning to TRBD2. Germline values: CDR1 LGHNA, CDR2 YSLEER. The V segment lost 1 base and the J segment 2 bases; nucleotides outside the gene matches: 13. The CDR3 is 19 residues long. The DNA of the CDR3 is TGCGCCAGCAGCCAAGCCCCCTCGATGCCGGGGGGAAACACCGGGGAGCTGTTTTTT. This sequence encodes CASSQAPSMPGGNTGELFF.

This clonotype was counted between two and nine times. This rearrangement joins TRBV10-3 to TRBJ2-1; TRBD2 matches 14 bases. The trim removed 8 bases at V and 8 bases at J, leaving 8 bases unmatched. The CDR3 is 15 amino acids. Looked up from germline, CDR1 is ENHRY and CDR2 is SYGVKD. CDR3 bases: TGTGCCATCGGCCCCGGGACTAGCGGGGGATATGAGCAGTTCTTC. Translation gives CAIGPGTSGGYEQFF.

This clonotype occurred a few times. This rearrangement joins TRBV5-1 to TRBJ1-2, with 7 nucleotides matching TRBD1. Germline V gives CDR1 SGHRS, CDR2 YFSETQ. The CDR3 spans 12 residues. J lost 5 bases, V lost 4 bases, and 2 bases had no gene match. The CDR3 DNA follows: TGCGCCAGCAGCGGGGACAGATATGGCTACACCTTC. Amino acids: CASSGDRYGYTF.

The chain is built from TRBV6-1 and TRBJ1-5; 7 bases align to TRBD1. CDR3 length: 12 amino acids. The V and J ends lost 6 bases and 11 bases, in that order; junction bases with no gene match: 7. Per the germline V gene, CDR1 is MNHNS and CDR2 is SASEGT. The CDR3 loop reads CASSIGDRTQHF. DNA of the CDR3: TGTGCCAGCAGCATAGGGGACAGAACCCAGCATTTT.